Listed below are T cell receptor beta chains from one sample, sequenced in a study of cytomegalovirus exposure and HLA in healthy donors. The data were produced by immunoSEQ multiplex PCR, yet TCRdb's version contains in-frame clones alone and is incomplete. The data contain 90,000 to 120,000 clones, around three quarters of them singletons. The sequenced sample was PBMCs. The source of these receptors is a male donor in good health and CMV-seronegative. Each CDR3 is given with its conserved first and last residue. The order of the fields is V gene, J gene, D gene, clone size, CDR3 protein, CDR3 DNA. A D gene is named only where the DNA matches it firmly. Only some rows state a clone size, as once, few, many or a class for expanded clones.

v_call: TRBV6-6; j_call: TRBJ2-3; d_call: .; clone_size: few; cdr3_aa: CASSPLREIPDTQYF; cdr3_nt: TGTGCCAGCAGTCCCCTCAGGGAAATCCCAGATACGCAGTATTTT
v_call: TRBV7-3; j_call: TRBJ2-2; d_call: .; clone_size: .; cdr3_aa: CASARSNSNTGELFF; cdr3_nt: TGTGCCAGCGCTCGTTCTAACTCGAACACCGGGGAGCTGTTTTTT
v_call: TRBV19; j_call: TRBJ2-2; d_call: .; clone_size: .; cdr3_aa: CASSNTGANTGELFF; cdr3_nt: TGTGCCAGTAGTAACACAGGAGCGAACACCGGGGAGCTGTTTTTT
v_call: TRBV27; j_call: TRBJ1-1; d_call: TRBD1; clone_size: .; cdr3_aa: CASSAKTGETAFF; cdr3_nt: TGTGCCAGCAGTGCAAAGACAGGGGAAACAGCTTTCTTT
v_call: TRBV6-5; j_call: TRBJ2-7; d_call: TRBD2; clone_size: .; cdr3_aa: CASKGTTYEQYF; cdr3_nt: TGTGCCAGCAAGGGGACTACCTACGAGCAGTACTTC
v_call: TRBV6-5; j_call: TRBJ1-1; d_call: .; clone_size: .; cdr3_aa: CASSYSEGSEAFF; cdr3_nt: TGCGCCAGCAGTTACTCAGAGGGTTCTGAAGCTTTCTTT
v_call: TRBV5-5; j_call: TRBJ1-2; d_call: TRBD1; clone_size: few; cdr3_aa: CASSLEGQTNYGYTF; cdr3_nt: TGTGCCAGCAGCTTGGAGGGACAGACTAACTATGGCTACACCTTC
v_call: TRBV7-9; j_call: TRBJ2-5; d_call: TRBD1; clone_size: .; cdr3_aa: CASSLDGQARQETQYF; cdr3_nt: TGTGCCAGCAGCTTAGATGGACAGGCGCGACAAGAGACCCAGTACTTC
v_call: TRBV15; j_call: TRBJ2-5; d_call: TRBD1; clone_size: .; cdr3_aa: CATSIWTGGGETQYF; cdr3_nt: TGTGCCACCAGCATCTGGACAGGGGGAGGAGAGACCCAGTACTTC
v_call: TRBV2; j_call: TRBJ2-7; d_call: TRBD2; clone_size: .; cdr3_aa: CAGQIRVAGFDEQYF; cdr3_nt: TGTGCCGGGCAGATTAGAGTAGCGGGATTCGACGAGCAGTACTTC
v_call: TRBV6-4; j_call: TRBJ2-3; d_call: TRBD2; clone_size: once; cdr3_aa: CASSDGTSGSQTDTQYF; cdr3_nt: TGTGCCAGCAGTGATGGGACTAGCGGGAGCCAAACAGATACGCAGTATTTT
v_call: TRBV6-6; j_call: TRBJ1-5; d_call: .; clone_size: .; cdr3_aa: CASSYDRHNQPQHF; cdr3_nt: TGTGCCAGCAGTTACGACAGGCATAATCAGCCCCAGCATTTT
v_call: TRBV27; j_call: TRBJ2-7; d_call: TRBD1; clone_size: once; cdr3_aa: CASSKGAYEQYF; cdr3_nt: TGTGCCAGCAGTAAGGGGGCGTACGAGCAGTACTTC
v_call: TRBV21-1; j_call: TRBJ2-7; d_call: .; clone_size: .; cdr3_aa: CASSKELAGKKNYEQYF; cdr3_nt: TGTGCCAGCAGCAAAGAACTAGCGGGTAAAAAGAATTACGAGCAGTACTTC
v_call: TRBV30; j_call: TRBJ1-2; d_call: .; clone_size: .; cdr3_aa: CAWRLRGEGYGYTF; cdr3_nt: TGTGCCTGGAGACTCAGGGGAGAGGGCTATGGCTACACCTTC
v_call: TRBV15; j_call: TRBJ2-7; d_call: TRBD1; clone_size: once; cdr3_aa: CATSSGPGQGQNEQYF; cdr3_nt: TGTGCCACCAGCAGTGGACCGGGACAGGGGCAGAACGAGCAGTACTTC
v_call: TRBV5-1; j_call: TRBJ2-3; d_call: TRBD2; clone_size: .; cdr3_aa: CASRVAGGGGDTQYF; cdr3_nt: TGCGCCAGCAGGGTGGCGGGAGGAGGCGGAGATACGCAGTATTTT